These 29 T cell receptor beta chains were all obtained from the same sample, sequenced in a study of Ad26.COV2.S vaccination and SARS-CoV-2 variants. Treatment described: about 20 received Ad26.COV2.S at low or high dose, single or two shots; about 5 received placebo; per-sample allocation not given. It was on day 63 after the first vaccine or placebo injection that samples were taken. Sequencing used immunoSEQ multiplex PCR; TCRdb keeps in-frame clones, though not all of them. The sample contains about 680,000 clones, about 89% of which appear only once. This specimen was peripheral blood, taken in a trial of Ad26.COV2.S vaccine versus placebo. All receptors come from a person aged 18 to 65 who received the Ad26.COV2.S COVID-19 vaccine or a placebo.

The genes are TRBV7-6 and TRBJ2-5, with D possibly matching TRBD2 (7 bases). Germline CDR1 and CDR2: SGHVS and FNYEAQ. V was pared by 4 bases and J by 8 bases, with 23 bases between. The CDR3 is made up of 16 amino acids. CDR3 sequence: CASSSKSPGTGGTQYF. The CDR3 DNA is TGTGCCAGCAGCTCAAAAAGTCCCGGGACGGGGGGCACCCAGTACTTC.

V usage is TRBV7-2 and J usage is TRBJ2-2; 10 bases are a match to TRBD2. J lost 7 bases, V lost 10 bases, and 6 bases had no gene match. The germline gives CDR1 SGHTA, CDR2 FQGNSA. This CDR3 comprises 13 residues. CDR3 coding DNA: TGTGCCACCTCCGGGACTAGCGTCGGGGAGCTGTTTTTT. Protein sequence: CATSGTSVGELFF.

The chain links TRBV6-5 to TRBJ1-1; 8 bases are shared with TRBD1. Germline values: CDR1 MNHEY, CDR2 SVGAGI. CDR3 length: 13 amino acids. V lost 8 bases to trimming and J lost 1 base; unmatched junction nucleotides: 3. Here the CDR3 reads CASWDRRNTEAFF. Here the CDR3 DNA reads TGTGCCAGCTGGGACAGGAGGAACACTGAAGCTTTCTTT.

This sequence joins TRBV19 and TRBJ1-5; 7 bases fit TRBD1. Per germline, CDR1 LNHDA and CDR2 SQIVND (reference sequence). With 6 bases clipped from V and 2 bases from J, the junction kept 7 bases outside the gene matches. This CDR3 has 15 residues. For the CDR3, the DNA is TGTGCCAGTAGCAGGGGGAGTGGAGGCAATCAGCCCCAGCATTTT. Encoded protein: CASSRGSGGNQPQHF.

The chain carries TRBV27 and TRBJ1-4; the match to TRBD1 covers 8 bases. The germline gives CDR1 MNHEY, CDR2 SMNVEV (reference sequence). CDR3 length: 17 residues. V gave up 4 bases and J gave up 8 bases; unmatched junction bases: 15. This CDR3 is CASSSIPGRGLREKLFF. CDR3 DNA sequence: TGTGCCAGCAGTTCGATTCCCGGCAGGGGGCTTCGGGAAAAACTGTTTTTT.

The chain has TRBV2 and TRBJ1-2, with D unclear. Germline CDR1 is SNHLY and CDR2 is FYNNEI. There are 12 residues in the CDR3. The ends were cut back, 6 bases at V and 4 bases at J, with 9 bases in the middle. The chain's CDR3 is CASSPVGYGYTF. The DNA of the CDR3 is TGTGCCAGCAGCCCCGTAGGCTATGGCTACACCTTC.

This chain uses TRBV11-2 with TRBJ2-2; D may be TRBD1 (5 bases). The germline V and J ends were trimmed by 5 bases and 3 bases, with 7 bases remaining between them. Germline CDR1 is SGHAT and CDR2 is FQNNGV. The CDR3 spans 13 residues. The CDR3 protein is CASSDSHTGELFF. Written as DNA, the CDR3 is TGTGCCAGCAGCGACAGCCACACCGGGGAGCTGTTTTTT.

J is TRBJ2-7 and V is TRBV5-5; D possibly uses TRBD1 or TRBD2 (5 bases each). The CDR3 has 17 amino acids. V dropped 0 bases and J dropped 3 bases, with 19 bases sitting between them. Germline loops: CDR1 SGHKS, CDR2 YYEKEE (reference sequence). This CDR3 reads CASSLGDPNLGDYEQYF. DNA of the CDR3: TGTGCCAGCAGCTTGGGGGACCCAAATCTAGGGGACTACGAGCAGTACTTC.

This chain joins TRBV27 and TRBJ2-1; the D gene could be TRBD1 or TRBD2 (5 bases each). Per germline, CDR1 MNHEY and CDR2 SMNVEV (reference sequence). The CDR3 is 15 amino acids. The V end was cut by 3 bases, the J end by 1 base, with 10 bases between. In DNA, the CDR3 is TGTGCCAGCAGTTTCCGGGACGGATCCTACAATGAGCAGTTCTTC. Encoded protein: CASSFRDGSYNEQFF.

This clone was counted a single time. The CDR3 loop reads CASSLALSTLRSNEQFF. The CDR3 coding sequence is TGTGCCAGCAGCTTAGCGCTCAGTACCCTCCGGAGTAATGAGCAGTTCTTC. The chain recombines TRBV11-1 with TRBJ2-1; D call uncertain. CDR1 and CDR2 from the germline V gene are SGHAT and FQDESV (reference sequence). Trimming stripped 0 bases from V and 7 bases from J, with 19 bases between. The CDR3 sequence is 17 residues long.

The chain joins TRBV9 to TRBJ2-2; D might be TRBD1 (6 bases). The length of the CDR3 is 16 residues. CDR1 is SGDLS and CDR2 is YYNGEE in the germline V gene. V gave up 0 bases and J gave up 0 bases, with 9 bases separating them. DNA for the CDR3: TGTGCCAGCAGCGTAGCTGGGGGCGCGAACACCGGGGAGCTGTTTTTT. Amino acids: CASSVAGGANTGELFF.

The chain recombines TRBV6-2 or TRBV6-3 with TRBJ2-7; 9 bases are shared with TRBD1. CDR1 is MNHEY and CDR2 is SVGEGT in the germline V gene. V gave up 5 bases and J gave up 7 bases; unmatched junction bases: 15. This CDR3 comprises 16 residues. The CDR3 nucleotides are TGTGCCAGCAGTCCCGCCGGGACAGGGATGGGAAAAGAGCAGTACTTC. It yields the protein CASSPAGTGMGKEQYF.

The chain recombines TRBV7-2 with TRBJ2-7; 7 bases are a match to TRBD1. Germline V gives CDR1 SGHTA, CDR2 FQGNSA. Losses at the gene ends were 4 bases for V and 9 bases for J; bases not matched to a gene: 9. This CDR3 region has 13 residues. The DNA for the CDR3 is TGTGCCAGCAGCTCAAGTCCGGGACAGAGGCAGTACTTC. As protein: CASSSSPGQRQYF.

The gene calls are TRBV24-1 and TRBJ2-7, with 9 bases aligning to TRBD1. J gave up 0 bases and V 2 bases, and 4 bases lay outside the gene matches. The length of the CDR3 is 16 residues. CDR1 KGHDR and CDR2 SFDVKD come from the germline V gene. The DNA of the CDR3 is TGTGCCACCAGTGATTCCACAGGGGGCGCCTCCTACGAGCAGTACTTC. It yields the protein CATSDSTGGASYEQYF.

The chain links TRBV6-5 to TRBJ1-1; 8 bases align to TRBD1. CDR3 length: 13 amino acids. Germline loops: CDR1 MNHEY, CDR2 SVGAGI. The J segment lost 1 base and the V segment lost 6 bases, leaving 1 base of the junction unmatched. CDR3 coding DNA: TGTGCCAGCAGAGACAGGGGGAACACTGAAGCTTTCTTT. Translating gives CASRDRGNTEAFF.

This chain links TRBV12-5 with TRBJ1-1; D is uncertain. The germline V gene encodes CDR1 LGHNT and CDR2 FRNRAP. The CDR3 totals 13 residues. The V end lost 5 bases, the J end lost 0 bases, and 7 bases lay between the germline ends. The CDR3 region has the DNA TGTGCTAGTGGTCGGGGTTTGAACACTGAAGCTTTCTTT. Protein: CASGRGLNTEAFF.

J is TRBJ2-2 and V is TRBV24-1; 8 bases map to TRBD1. Trimming cost V 4 bases and J 10 bases; bases outside gene matches: 13. The germline V gene has CDR1 KGHDR and CDR2 SFDVKD. The CDR3 is 16 residues long. As DNA, the CDR3 is TGTGCCACCAGTGACAGGGGGCGCGGGTTCCGAGAGGAGCTGTTTTTT. Translation: CATSDRGRGFREELFF.

The CDR3 DNA reads TGTGCCAGCAGCTTAGGAGTAGCGGGGGGTTCCGTTGAGCAGTTCTTC. The encoded protein is CASSLGVAGGSVEQFF. The rearrangement joins TRBV11-3 to TRBJ2-1; TRBD2 matches at 10 bases. Per germline, CDR1 SGHNT and CDR2 YENEEA. V was clipped by 1 base and J by 9 bases; unmatched bases: 9. This CDR3 region has 16 residues. Drawing the rest from reference TRBV11-3 and TRBJ2-1, the complete variable domain is EAGVVQSPRYKIIEKKQPVAFWCNPISGHNTLYWYLQNLGQGPELLIRYENEEAVDDSQLPKDRFSAERLKGVDSTLKIQPAELGDSAVYLCASSLGVAGGSVEQFFGPGTRLTVL.

This clone has a count of ten or more. The CDR3 DNA follows: TGTGCCAGCAGCTCCCTCGGGGGGCAAGAGACCCAGTACTTC. Encoded protein: CASSSLGGQETQYF. The V call is TRBV6-6, the J call TRBJ2-5, with 7 bases lining up with TRBD2. The CDR3 has 14 amino acids. Germline V gives CDR1 MNHNY, CDR2 SVGAGI (reference sequence). With 6 bases clipped from V and 2 bases from J, the junction kept 6 bases outside the gene matches.

The V and J genes are TRBV11-2 and TRBJ2-3; 9 bases match TRBD2. Germline CDR1 is SGHAT and CDR2 is FQNNGV. V gave up 5 bases and J gave up 2 bases; unmatched junction bases: 11. This CDR3 has 17 residues. CDR3 sequence (DNA): TGTGCCAGCAGCCTATCCTTTGCGGGGGGGAACACAGATACGCAGTATTTT. This translates into CASSLSFAGGNTDTQYF.

This clone was picked up one time. This chain connects TRBV4-2 to TRBJ2-3; 11 nucleotides agree with TRBD2. Germline CDR1 and CDR2: LGHNA and YNFKEQ. V dropped 1 base and J dropped 2; count of bases not matched to a gene: 8. This CDR3 is built from 18 residues. The DNA for the CDR3 is TGTGCCAGCAGCCAAGTTCATAGACTAGCGGGGATCACAGATACGCAGTATTTT. It codes for CASSQVHRLAGITDTQYF.

The V gene is TRBV15, the J gene TRBJ1-5; 7 bases match TRBD1. Losses at the gene ends were 4 bases for V and 0 bases for J; bases not matched to a gene: 6. Germline-derived CDR1 and CDR2 are LNHNV and YYDKDF (reference sequence). CDR3 size: 16 residues. The CDR3: CATSNSGTVSNQPQHF. The CDR3 coding sequence is TGTGCCACCAGCAACTCCGGGACAGTTAGCAATCAGCCCCAGCATTTT.

The chain combines TRBV30 with TRBJ2-1, with TRBD2 identical over 8 bases. Trimming removed 1 base from V and 6 bases from J; junction bases left unmatched: 8. CDR3 length: 15 amino acids. The germline V gene encodes CDR1 GTSNPN and CDR2 SVGIG (reference sequence). The CDR3 nucleotides read TGTGCCTGGAGTGGGGGGCTAGCGGGCGGCAATGAGCAGTTCTTC. Its translation is CAWSGGLAGGNEQFF.

CDR3 residues: CASSTGQGGDGYTF. In nucleotides, the CDR3 is TGTGCCAGCAGCACCGGACAGGGAGGGGATGGCTACACCTTC. The gene calls are TRBV7-9 and TRBJ1-2; TRBD1 aligns across 8 bases. The ends lost 5 bases at V and 6 bases at J; junction bases unmatched: 8. The CDR3 totals 14 residues. Germline V gives CDR1 SEHNR, CDR2 FQNEAQ (reference sequence).

This clone occurred once. The chain carries TRBV7-2 and TRBJ2-5; the match to TRBD1 covers 10 bases. The germline V gene encodes CDR1 SGHTA and CDR2 FQGNSA. V lost 7 bases and J lost 4; bases outside the gene matches: 12. The CDR3 has 16 residues. As DNA, the CDR3 is TGTGCCAGCACCCAGTGGGGACAGGGGAATCGAGAGACCCAGTACTTC. Protein product: CASTQWGQGNRETQYF.

This chain links TRBV18 with TRBJ2-1, with D possibly TRBD1 on 6 matching bases. Germline CDR1 reads KGHSH; CDR2 reads LQKENI. The length of the CDR3 is 13 residues. The V end was cut by 2 bases, the J end by 8 bases, with 10 bases between. The CDR3 reads CASSPTQGYEQFF. The CDR3 DNA is TGTGCCAGCTCACCAACGCAGGGGTATGAGCAGTTCTTC.

J is TRBJ2-5 and V is TRBV13; a possible D gene is TRBD2 (5 bases). Germline V gene sequence: CDR1 PRHDT, CDR2 FYEKMQ (reference sequence). V was trimmed by 2 bases and J by 5 bases, leaving 18 bases between them. This CDR3 spans 16 amino acids. The CDR3 bases are TGTGCCAGCAGCTTATTCGTCGTTTCGGGAAAGGAGACCCAGTACTTC. Protein: CASSLFVVSGKETQYF.

This clone was found once. The chain has TRBV7-7 and TRBJ2-5; perhaps TRBD2 as D (6 bases). The CDR3 runs to 12 residues. The V gene's germline CDR1 is SSHAT and CDR2 FNYEAQ (reference sequence). The CDR3: CASGKAGETQYF. In nucleotides, the CDR3 is TGTGCTAGCGGAAAGGCGGGGGAGACCCAGTACTTC.

V gene TRBV10-2 combines with J gene TRBJ1-2, with D possibly matching TRBD1 (5 bases). Germline V gives CDR1 WSHSY, CDR2 SAAADI. CDR3 length: 14 residues. The V end was cut by 6 bases, the J end by 4 bases, with 15 bases between. For the CDR3, the DNA is TGCGCCAGCAGGGGAGGGGAATTAGTCTATGGCTACACCTTC. Translated, it gives CASRGGELVYGYTF.